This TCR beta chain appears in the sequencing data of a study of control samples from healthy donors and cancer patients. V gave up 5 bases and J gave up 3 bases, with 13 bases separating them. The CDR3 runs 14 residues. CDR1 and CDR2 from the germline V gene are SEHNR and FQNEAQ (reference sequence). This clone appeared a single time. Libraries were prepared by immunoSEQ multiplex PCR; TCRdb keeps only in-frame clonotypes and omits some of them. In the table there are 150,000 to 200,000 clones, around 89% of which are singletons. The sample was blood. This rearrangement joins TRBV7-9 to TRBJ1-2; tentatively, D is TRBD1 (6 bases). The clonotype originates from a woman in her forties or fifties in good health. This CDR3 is CASSLTGTDYGYTF. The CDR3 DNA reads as TGTGCCAGCAGCCTAACAGGGACGGACTATGGCTACACCTTC. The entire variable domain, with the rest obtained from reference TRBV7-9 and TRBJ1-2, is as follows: DTGVSQNPRHKITKRGQNVTFRCDPISEHNRLYWYRQTLGQGPEFLTYFQNEAQLEKSRLLSDRFSAERPKGSFSTLEIQRTEQGDSAMYLCASSLTGTDYGYTFGSGTRLTVV.